Presented here are 4 T cell receptor beta chains from one specimen sequenced in a study of graft-versus-host responses after intestinal transplantation. Responders (about 200,000, CFSE-labeled) met about 200,000 stimulators that were irradiated and violet-dye-labeled. Clones were read by immunoSEQ multiplex PCR, and TCRdb kept only the in-frame ones, dropping some. The sample has approximately 14,000 clones, just over 35% seen once. The sequencing used alloreactive CD8+ T cells from a mixed lymphocyte reaction culture, collected before intestinal transplant. Subset in this sample: CFSE-low proliferating T cells sorted from roughly six-day pre-transplant mixed lymphocyte reaction (GvH or HvG direction). Every receptor here comes from a human patient who received an intestinal transplant.

This clone is termed medium-sized. The chain carries TRBV2 and TRBJ1-5; D is ambiguous. V lost 1 base and J lost 7, with 8 bases in between. The CDR3 sequence is 13 residues long. Germline-derived CDR1 and CDR2 are SNHLY and FYNNEI. The CDR3 reads CASSEGDVQPQHF. CDR3 DNA sequence: TGTGCCAGCAGTGAAGGAGACGTCCAGCCCCAGCATTTT. The entire variable domain, with the rest obtained from reference TRBV2 and TRBJ1-5, is as follows: EPEVTQTPSHQVTQMGQEVILRCVPISNHLYFYWYRQILGQKVEFLVSFYNNEISEKSEIFDDQFSVERPDGSNFTLKIRSTKLEDSAMYFCASSEGDVQPQHFGDGTRLSIL.

By share, this clone counts as medium-sized (0.01 to 0.1%). The chain has TRBV2 and TRBJ2-1, with no clear D. V shed 4 bases and J shed 4 bases, with 14 bases lying between them. CDR1 and CDR2 (germline): SNHLY, FYNNEI. The CDR3 has 15 amino acids. The CDR3 loop is CASSGSFGSYNEQFF. In DNA form, the CDR3 reads TGTGCCAGCAGTGGGTCTTTTGGTAGTTACAATGAGCAGTTCTTC.

Sample share makes this clone medium-sized. The gene calls are TRBV14 and TRBJ2-7; 7 nucleotides align to TRBD1. Germline-derived CDR1 and CDR2 are SGHDN and FVKESK. The CDR3 consists of 15 residues. V shed 1 base, J shed 0 bases, and the junction held 3 bases outside the gene matches. The DNA of the CDR3 is TGTGCCAGCAGCCAAGGACAGGGTATCTCCTACGAGCAGTACTTC. Amino acid sequence: CASSQGQGISYEQYF.

This chain uses TRBV11-3 with TRBJ2-5; D is unresolved. The V gene lost 5 bases and the J gene lost 4 bases, with 20 bases spanning the gap. The CDR3 contains 16 residues. In germline, CDR1 is SGHNT, CDR2 YENEEA. The CDR3 coding sequence is TGTGCCAGCAGCCGCCTTAAGGGTACCCACTCAGAGACCCAGTACTTC. Its translation is CASSRLKGTHSETQYF.